These T cell receptor beta chains were read from a single sample in a study of vaccination and CD4 T cells after COVID-19. No antigens are known for them. MiXCR, run by TCRdb on the PCR reads, gives a single entry per CDR3 protein. Found here are roughly 25,000 distinct CDR3 sequences, roughly three fifths of them singletons; the top ten hold roughly 2.8%. What was sequenced was CD4+ T cells from blood, cultured in vitro. The source is a human donor who had recovered from COVID-19. The CDR3 runs from the conserved cysteine through the conserved F or W. The D gene is left open where the match is weak. Size values are once, few and many counts, or a class for expanded clones, and some rows have none.

j_call	v_call	clone_size	d_call	cdr3_nt	cdr3_aa
TRBJ2-6	TRBV6-2/TRBV6-3	.	.	TGTGCCAGCAGTGAACAGTACTCTGGGGCCAACGTCCTGACTTTC	CASSEQYSGANVLTF
TRBJ1-1	TRBV20-1	few	.	TGCAGTGCGTCGGCTTACACTGAAGCTTTCTTT	CSASAYTEAFF
TRBJ1-6	TRBV4-1	once	TRBD1	TGCGCCAGCAGCCACCGAACAGGGGTTGGTAATTCACCCCTCCACTTT	CASSHRTGVGNSPLHF
TRBJ2-5	TRBV20-1	.	TRBD2	TGCAGTGCTAGAGATCCAGCGGGGCCCGGGACCCAGTACTTC	CSARDPAGPGTQYF
TRBJ2-1	TRBV20-1	.	.	TGCAGTGCTAGAGATTGGGGGGCCCTCAATGAGCAGTTCTTC	CSARDWGALNEQFF
TRBJ1-2	TRBV20-1	.	.	TGCAGTGCCCCCCCCCCGGGCGATGGCTACACCTTC	CSAPPPGDGYTF
TRBJ2-7	TRBV20-1	once	.	TGCAGTGCTAGAGATGTCCTTGTTGGCAAGCAGTACTTC	CSARDVLVGKQYF
TRBJ2-1	TRBV12-3/TRBV12-4	.	TRBD2	TGTGCCAGCAGCCGCCGCAAGGGACTAGCGGGGGGGAGGTACAATGAGCAGTTCTTC	CASSRRKGLAGGRYNEQFF
TRBJ2-3	TRBV20-1	.	.	TGCAGTGCTAGGAGGGGCTCGGGTCCTTCGGCGCAGTATTTT	CSARRGSGPSAQYF
TRBJ1-1	TRBV28	few	.	TGTGCCAGCAGTTCCCCAAGGGGGGCCCTGAACACTGAAGCTTTCTTT	CASSSPRGALNTEAFF
TRBJ1-1	TRBV19	.	.	TGTGCCAGTAATCCGTCGGACACTTACACCACTGAAGCTTTCTTT	CASNPSDTYTTEAFF
TRBJ2-7	TRBV15	.	.	TGTGCCACCAGCAGAGGTGCAGGGGCCCCTCCCCACGAGCAGTACTTC	CATSRGAGAPPHEQYF
TRBJ2-5	TRBV11-3	.	TRBD2	TGTGCCAGCAGCCCCCGTTTAGCGGGAGCGGGAGAGACCCAGTACTTC	CASSPRLAGAGETQYF
TRBJ1-2	TRBV2	.	TRBD1	TGTGCCAGCGGATATGGACAGGAGCACTATGGCTACACCTTC	CASGYGQEHYGYTF
TRBJ2-2	TRBV6-5	.	.	TGTGCCAGCAGTTACCCCGGGGAGCTGTTTTTT	CASSYPGELFF
TRBJ2-1	TRBV7-2	.	.	TGTGCCAGCAGCTTAGGGACAGAGAATGAGCAGTTCTTC	CASSLGTENEQFF
TRBJ1-6	TRBV7-3	.	.	TGTGCCAGCAGCCAAGCCCCCCAAGCTGGACTTCCCCTCCACTTT	CASSQAPQAGLPLHF
TRBJ1-5	TRBV18	.	.	TGTGCCAGCTCAATGGGGACGACAGGACAGCCCCAGCATTTT	CASSMGTTGQPQHF
TRBJ2-1	TRBV15	.	TRBD2	TGTGCCACCAGCAGGGCACCCGGAAGGACTAGCGGCTACAATGAGCAGTTCTTC	CATSRAPGRTSGYNEQFF
TRBJ2-7	TRBV20-1	.	.	TGCAGTGCTACCCCGACCTTGGCGGCTAGCTCCTACGAGCAGTACTTC	CSATPTLAASSYEQYF
TRBJ2-7	TRBV2	once	.	TGTGCCAGCAGTGAAGCGTCCTACGAGCAGTACTTC	CASSEASYEQYF
TRBJ2-7	TRBV2	.	.	TGTGCCAGCAGAAAAATGGGGCCAGAGCAGTACTTC	CASRKMGPEQYF
TRBJ2-2	TRBV7-9	few	TRBD1	TGTGCCAGCAGACCCGACCCGGGACAGGGGAACGGGGAGCTGTTTTTT	CASRPDPGQGNGELFF
TRBJ1-1	TRBV19	.	.	TGTGCCAGTAGTATAGACCCCTCCACGGGACGTGAAGCTTTCTTT	CASSIDPSTGREAFF
TRBJ1-1	TRBV6-1	.	.	TGTGCCAGCAGTGAAGCTTGGGGTACTGAAGCTTTCTTT	CASSEAWGTEAFF
TRBJ1-6	TRBV20-1	.	.	TGCAGTGCTAGCACGGACAGCTCCTATAATTCACCCCTCCACTTT	CSASTDSSYNSPLHF
TRBJ1-1	TRBV24-1	few	.	TGTGCCACCAGTGATTTGGGCCGGGGGGCCACTGAAGCTTTCTTT	CATSDLGRGATEAFF
TRBJ2-5	TRBV20-1	.	.	TGCAGTGCCGTCGCGCGAGGAGAGACCCAGTACTTC	CSAVARGETQYF
TRBJ2-5	TRBV27	.	TRBD1	TGTGCCAGCGCAAGACAGGGGGCGTCTTTGTCCGAGACCCAGTACTTC	CASARQGASLSETQYF
TRBJ1-2	TRBV6-1	few	TRBD1	TGTGCCAGCACTAGGACAGGGGCCTATGGCTACACCTTC	CASTRTGAYGYTF
TRBJ2-7	TRBV11-2	.	.	TGTGCCAGCAGCCTTCGTAGGCCGGGGGAGCAGTACTTC	CASSLRRPGEQYF